The subject of this entry is one TCR beta chain. The data were obtained in a study of blood T cell repertoires in COVID-19. The wider study: The study drew acute and convalescent COVID-19 samples from the United States, Italy and Spain. T cells, B-cell-depleted T cells, or PBMCs provided the cDNA or gDNA that served as material.

This CDR3 region has 15 residues. Germline lookup yields CDR1 SGHVS and CDR2 FNYEAQ. Germline trimming cut 1 base from V and 5 bases from J; bases unmatched to any gene: 5. Seattle patients were enrolled while actively infected and followed longitudinally. Original processing methods: Counts of nucleated cells, estimated from reference gene primer amplification, were obtained. TCRdb's table, derived via immunoSEQ multiplex PCR, lists solely in-frame clones and lacks some. V and J calls and clone size come straight from that table; D and trimming were deduced from the DNA. The sample holds about 150,000 clones, about nine tenths seen once.

The chain links TRBV7-6 to TRBJ2-1; 7 nucleotides line up with TRBD1. The origin of this receptor is a human donor with COVID-19, enrolled during active disease. The donor label of this sample is uncertain. Sequencing was carried out using peripheral blood. This CDR3 reads CASSLEQGSHNEQFF. The CDR3 DNA sequence: TGTGCCAGCAGCTTAGAACAGGGGAGCCACAATGAGCAGTTCTTC.